This is a list of T cell receptor beta chains from one sample in a study of shared clonotypes between healthy human individuals. Using immunoSEQ multiplex PCR, the repertoire was profiled, and TCRdb retains in-frame clones only, with some absent. This sample carries approximately 2.1 million clones, approximately 95% of them seen once, and the ten largest clones take 0.39%. Sequencing was done on a sample of naive CD4+ T cells from PBMCs. These receptors were obtained from a man aged 18 to 29 in good health. Some clones in this sample may be carry-over from other donors' samples. Both conserved end residues are part of each CDR3. Each record gives: D gene, V gene, J gene, clone size, CDR3 DNA, CDR3 protein. The D gene is left open where the match is weak. Size is stated for part of the rows, as once, few or many counts, or as a class when the clone is expanded.

D gene: NA
V gene: TRBV11-3
J gene: TRBJ1-1
clone size: once
CDR3 DNA: TGTGCCAGCAGCTTGGACAGCCAAAACACTGAAGCTTTCTTT
CDR3 protein: CASSLDSQNTEAFF

D gene: TRBD1
V gene: TRBV7-9
J gene: TRBJ1-2
clone size: NA
CDR3 DNA: TGTGCCAGCAGCCCGGGACAGGGTTATGGCTACACCTTC
CDR3 protein: CASSPGQGYGYTF

D gene: TRBD2
V gene: TRBV2
J gene: TRBJ2-2
clone size: NA
CDR3 DNA: TGTGCCAGCATGCGCCTAGCGGGAGCCGGGGAGCTGTTTTTT
CDR3 protein: CASMRLAGAGELFF

D gene: NA
V gene: TRBV28
J gene: TRBJ2-1
clone size: NA
CDR3 DNA: TGTGCCAGCAGTCCGGCCCCCTCCTACAATGAGCAGTTCTTC
CDR3 protein: CASSPAPSYNEQFF

D gene: TRBD1
V gene: TRBV28
J gene: TRBJ2-2
clone size: NA
CDR3 DNA: TGTGCCAGCAGTATCCCGGGACAGGGTTTTTCCGGGGAGCTGTTTTTT
CDR3 protein: CASSIPGQGFSGELFF

D gene: NA
V gene: TRBV5-4
J gene: TRBJ2-6
clone size: NA
CDR3 DNA: TGTGCCAGCAGCTTGGGGGGGGCCTCTGGGGCCAACGTCCTGACTTTC
CDR3 protein: CASSLGGASGANVLTF

D gene: TRBD2
V gene: TRBV15
J gene: TRBJ2-1
clone size: NA
CDR3 DNA: TGTGCCACCAGCAGTAGACTAGCGGCCTCCTACAATGAGCAGTTCTTC
CDR3 protein: CATSSRLAASYNEQFF

D gene: NA
V gene: TRBV29-1
J gene: TRBJ1-1
clone size: NA
CDR3 DNA: TGCAGCGCCAAAAATAACCCGGGGGCAGCTGAAGCTTTCTTT
CDR3 protein: CSAKNNPGAAEAFF

D gene: NA
V gene: TRBV7-2
J gene: TRBJ1-1
clone size: NA
CDR3 DNA: TGTGCCAGCAGCTTAGTCGGGGTTTTTAACACTGAAGCTTTCTTT
CDR3 protein: CASSLVGVFNTEAFF

D gene: NA
V gene: TRBV20-1
J gene: TRBJ2-7
clone size: NA
CDR3 DNA: TGCAGTGCAACCACTAGCATAGGGCAGTACTTC
CDR3 protein: CSATTSIGQYF

D gene: NA
V gene: TRBV5-4
J gene: TRBJ1-4
clone size: NA
CDR3 DNA: TGTGCCAGCAGCTACCAGCTCGGACTCGGGGAAAAACTGTTTTTT
CDR3 protein: CASSYQLGLGEKLFF

D gene: TRBD2
V gene: TRBV5-8
J gene: TRBJ2-1
clone size: NA
CDR3 DNA: TGTGCCAGCAGCTCCCTAGCGGGAAGCAACAATGAGCAGTTCTTC
CDR3 protein: CASSSLAGSNNEQFF

D gene: NA
V gene: TRBV18
J gene: TRBJ2-1
clone size: NA
CDR3 DNA: TGTGCCAGCTCACCACTCCATTCCCCCGACAATGAGCAGTTCTTC
CDR3 protein: CASSPLHSPDNEQFF

D gene: TRBD2
V gene: TRBV5-4
J gene: TRBJ2-5
clone size: NA
CDR3 DNA: TGTGCCAGCAGCCCAACTAGCGGGAGTTCTGCGGAGACCCAGTACTTC
CDR3 protein: CASSPTSGSSAETQYF

D gene: TRBD2
V gene: TRBV5-5
J gene: TRBJ2-7
clone size: NA
CDR3 DNA: TGTGCCAGCAGTGTAGCGGGGATCTACGAGAAGCAGTACTTC
CDR3 protein: CASSVAGIYEKQYF

D gene: NA
V gene: TRBV6-5
J gene: TRBJ1-1
clone size: NA
CDR3 DNA: TGTGCCAGCAGTTACGACCCGGATTACACTGAAGCTTTCTTT
CDR3 protein: CASSYDPDYTEAFF

D gene: NA
V gene: TRBV30
J gene: TRBJ2-5
clone size: NA
CDR3 DNA: TGTGCCTGGAGTGTAGACAAAGAGACCCAGTACTTC
CDR3 protein: CAWSVDKETQYF

D gene: TRBD1
V gene: TRBV11-2
J gene: TRBJ2-6
clone size: NA
CDR3 DNA: TGTGCCAGCAGCTCCCGAGACAGGGGGGCTGGGGCCAACGTCCTGACTTTC
CDR3 protein: CASSSRDRGAGANVLTF

D gene: TRBD2
V gene: TRBV19
J gene: TRBJ2-7
clone size: NA
CDR3 DNA: TGTGCCAGTAGTATAGGTGGACTAGATCCCTACGAGCAGTACTTC
CDR3 protein: CASSIGGLDPYEQYF

D gene: TRBD1
V gene: TRBV28
J gene: TRBJ1-2
clone size: NA
CDR3 DNA: TGTGCCAGCAGTCGGAGACAGGGGGCGTTCCGTCCTGGCTACACCTTC
CDR3 protein: CASSRRQGAFRPGYTF